Sequencing of this TCR beta chain was carried out in a study of blood T cell repertoires in COVID-19. Study information: From the United States, Italy and Spain came samples of acute and convalescent COVID-19. PBMCs, B-cell-depleted T cells, or T cells provided the cDNA or gDNA that made up the material.

How the authors handled the data: Nucleated cell counts were estimated from reference gene primer amplification. Assay used: immunoSEQ multiplex PCR; TCRdb lists only in-frame clones, some missing. The D gene and trimming were derived from the DNA, and the V and J assignments and clone size from that table. The sample consists of about 100,000 clones, approximately 82% of them appearing once. V shed 0 bases and J shed 3 bases, with 9 bases lying between them. Germline V CDR1 and CDR2: SEHNR, FQNEAQ (reference sequence). This CDR3 is 14 amino acids long. The specimen was peripheral blood. This TCR was sampled from a man aged 60 to 75 with active or convalescent COVID-19. This rearrangement joins TRBV7-9 to TRBJ2-7, with unresolved D. The CDR3 spells CASSLAGSGYEQYF. The CDR3, as DNA: TGTGCCAGCAGCTTAGCAGGTTCGGGCTACGAGCAGTACTTC.